Listed below are T cell receptor beta chains from one sample, sequenced in a study of T cell changes during pregnancy in multiple sclerosis. Sequencing used immunoSEQ multiplex PCR; TCRdb keeps in-frame clones, though not all of them. This sample carries roughly 55,000 clones, roughly 90% of them seen once, and the ten largest clones take 0.16%. The material was CD4+ T cells from peripheral blood mononuclear cells, obtained after pregnancy. The receptors were gathered from a female donor in good health, enrolled as a control in a pregnancy study. Each CDR3 is given with its conserved first and last residue. A D gene is named only where the DNA matches it firmly. Clone size, where shown, is once, few, many, or a class for clones that have expanded.

TRBJ1-2	TRBV5-4	-	-	CASSLIPGNYGYTF	TGTGCCAGCAGCTTGATACCAGGCAACTATGGCTACACCTTC
TRBJ2-6	TRBV28	-	-	CASRGGGGANVLTF	TGTGCCAGCAGGGGAGGTGGTGGGGCCAACGTCCTGACTTTC
TRBJ1-1	TRBV7-3	-	-	CASSLTTGRAEAFF	TGTGCCAGCAGCTTAACAACAGGGCGGGCTGAAGCTTTCTTT
TRBJ1-3	TRBV5-6	-	-	CASSLYLTYSGNTIYF	TGTGCCAGCAGCCTGTATCTGACTTACTCTGGAAACACCATATATTTT
TRBJ2-7	TRBV18	TRBD1	once	CASSDRGRTYEQYF	TGTGCCAGCTCCGACAGGGGGCGAACCTACGAGCAGTACTTC
TRBJ1-4	TRBV28	TRBD1	once	CASSSTGTGGEKLFF	TGTGCCAGCAGCTCTACCGGGACAGGGGGTGAAAAACTGTTTTTT
TRBJ1-1	TRBV7-3	TRBD1	-	CASSSDRGGTEAFF	TGTGCCAGCAGCTCAGACAGGGGGGGCACTGAAGCTTTCTTT
TRBJ2-5	TRBV5-4	TRBD2	-	CASSLGSSGGKETQYF	TGTGCCAGCAGCTTGGGGTCTAGCGGGGGGAAAGAGACCCAGTACTTC
TRBJ2-3	TRBV18	TRBD1	once	CASSPLEGARTDTQYF	TGTGCCAGCTCACCTCTCGAGGGGGCCCGCACAGATACGCAGTATTTT
TRBJ2-7	TRBV27	TRBD1	-	CASSLRTGLEQYF	TGTGCCAGCAGCCTTCGGACAGGGCTCGAGCAGTACTTC
TRBJ2-2	TRBV7-9	TRBD1	few	CASSRQGTGELFF	TGTGCCAGCAGCCGACAGGGCACCGGGGAGCTGTTTTTT
TRBJ1-2	TRBV29-1	-	-	CSVEVTTGFRNGYTF	TGCAGCGTTGAAGTCACAACAGGGTTTAGAAATGGCTACACCTTC
TRBJ2-5	TRBV4-2	TRBD1	-	CASSRDRGEQETQYF	TGTGCCAGCAGCCGGGACAGGGGGGAACAAGAGACCCAGTACTTC
TRBJ2-1	TRBV7-2	TRBD1	-	CASSPDRGNEQFF	TGTGCCAGCAGCCCCGACAGGGGAAATGAGCAGTTCTTC
TRBJ1-1	TRBV7-8	TRBD1	-	CASSLVYRGVMNTEAFF	TGTGCCAGCAGCTTAGTCTACAGGGGTGTCATGAACACTGAAGCTTTCTTT
TRBJ1-1	TRBV7-2	TRBD1	-	CASSYRDRAAEAFF	TGTGCCAGCAGCTACCGGGACAGGGCGGCTGAAGCTTTCTTT
TRBJ1-3	TRBV18	TRBD1	once	CASSASGTELGNTIYF	TGTGCCAGCTCGGCCTCCGGGACAGAGTTAGGAAACACCATATATTTT
TRBJ2-4	TRBV5-1	-	-	CASSLATGLAKNIQYF	TGCGCCAGCAGCTTGGCGACAGGTCTAGCCAAAAACATTCAGTACTTC
TRBJ1-2	TRBV5-1	-	-	CASSLVSGVPSNYGYTF	TGCGCCAGCAGCTTGGTTTCAGGGGTACCTTCTAACTATGGCTACACCTTC
TRBJ1-1	TRBV6-5	-	-	CASSYLTSTMNTEAFF	TGTGCCAGCAGTTACCTTACATCGACAATGAACACTGAAGCTTTCTTT
TRBJ1-3	TRBV30	-	-	CAWSSGDLGNTIYF	TGTGCCTGGAGTTCAGGCGATCTTGGAAACACCATATATTTT
TRBJ1-5	TRBV7-2	TRBD1	-	CASSLGTGDGNQPQHF	TGTGCCAGCAGCTTGGGAACAGGGGATGGCAATCAGCCCCAGCATTTT
TRBJ2-6	TRBV7-4	TRBD1	-	CASSPFLKGASRSGANVLTF	TGTGCCAGCAGCCCTTTCCTAAAGGGGGCCAGCCGCTCTGGGGCCAACGTCCTGACTTTC
TRBJ2-3	TRBV27	TRBD2	-	CASRFPGGADTQYF	TGTGCCAGCAGATTTCCTGGGGGGGCAGATACGCAGTATTTT
TRBJ1-6	TRBV9	TRBD1	-	CASSDTGGDNSPLHF	TGTGCCAGCAGCGACACAGGGGGAGATAATTCACCCCTCCACTTT
TRBJ1-2	TRBV19	-	-	CASSIRGGGYTF	TGTGCCAGTAGTATCAGGGGTGGTGGCTACACCTTC
TRBJ2-1	TRBV7-9	TRBD1	-	CASSPGQGAIYEQFF	TGTGCCAGCAGCCCTGGACAGGGGGCTATATATGAGCAGTTCTTC
TRBJ2-2	TRBV29-1	-	-	CSVVPGLANTGELFF	TGCAGCGTTGTACCGGGACTGGCGAACACCGGGGAGCTGTTTTTT
TRBJ1-6	TRBV7-3	TRBD1	few	CASSRGTGNSPLHF	TGTGCCAGCAGTAGAGGGACAGGGAATTCACCCCTCCACTTT
TRBJ1-1	TRBV25-1	-	-	CASSVAGGTEAFF	TGTGCCAGCAGTGTCGCGGGGGGGACTGAAGCTTTCTTT
TRBJ1-2	TRBV2	-	-	CASSGREIGGSPCTF	TGTGCCAGCAGTGGAAGGGAGATAGGCGGCAGCCCTTGCACCTTC
TRBJ2-2	TRBV6-6	-	-	CASSFGGELFF	TGTGCCAGCAGTTTCGGCGGGGAGCTGTTTTTT
TRBJ1-6	TRBV19	-	-	CASSISRAESPLHF	TGTGCCAGTAGTATCAGCAGGGCGGAATCACCCCTCCACTTT
TRBJ1-1	TRBV18	TRBD1	-	CASFRDRNMNTEAFF	TGTGCCAGCTTCCGGGACAGAAACATGAACACTGAAGCTTTCTTT
TRBJ1-1	TRBV18	-	-	CASSPQGLDTEAFF	TGTGCCAGCTCACCACAGGGGTTAGACACTGAAGCTTTCTTT
TRBJ1-2	TRBV11-2	-	-	CASSATGSYGYTF	TGTGCCAGCAGCGCAACAGGGTCCTATGGCTACACCTTC
TRBJ2-2	TRBV4-2	-	-	CASRWGTGSNTGELFF	TGTGCCAGCAGATGGGGAACAGGGTCGAACACCGGGGAGCTGTTTTTT
TRBJ1-2	TRBV7-2	TRBD1	-	CASSTRQGGGYTF	TGTGCCAGCAGCACAAGACAGGGTGGTGGCTACACCTTC
TRBJ1-3	TRBV19	-	-	CASRSRISRGSGNTIYF	TGTGCCAGTAGATCGCGTATATCAAGGGGGTCCGGAAACACCATATATTTT
TRBJ1-4	TRBV30	-	-	CAWKSGGATNEKLFF	TGTGCCTGGAAATCGGGGGGGGCAACTAATGAAAAACTGTTTTTT
TRBJ1-5	TRBV5-1	-	-	CASSLGEINQPQHF	TGCGCCAGCAGCTTGGGAGAGATCAATCAGCCCCAGCATTTT
TRBJ2-3	TRBV25-1	TRBD1	-	CASSDTGTGGDTQYF	TGTGCCAGCAGTGACACCGGGACAGGGGGAGATACGCAGTATTTT
TRBJ1-2	TRBV18	TRBD1	-	CASSPGDSSNNGYTF	TGTGCCAGCTCACCAGGGGACAGCTCAAATAATGGCTACACCTTC
TRBJ1-1	TRBV5-4	-	-	CASRRGGYTEAFF	TGTGCCAGCAGGCGCGGCGGGTACACTGAAGCTTTCTTT
TRBJ2-2	TRBV6-1	TRBD1	-	CASSVTGGGDTGELFF	TGTGCCAGCAGTGTTACAGGGGGCGGCGACACCGGGGAGCTGTTTTTT
TRBJ1-6	TRBV6-5	-	-	CASSYETGIYNSPLHF	TGTGCCAGCAGTTACGAAACAGGGATCTATAATTCACCCCTCCACTTT
TRBJ1-2	TRBV7-9	-	-	CASSSRGRGYGYTF	TGTGCCAGCAGCTCCAGGGGAAGGGGCTATGGCTACACCTTC
TRBJ1-2	TRBV14	TRBD1	-	CASSQDPTGARGYGYTF	TGTGCCAGCAGCCAAGACCCCACAGGGGCCAGGGGCTATGGCTACACCTTC
TRBJ1-1	TRBV11-1	-	-	CASSRNRANTEAFF	TGTGCCAGCAGCCGAAACAGGGCTAACACTGAAGCTTTCTTT